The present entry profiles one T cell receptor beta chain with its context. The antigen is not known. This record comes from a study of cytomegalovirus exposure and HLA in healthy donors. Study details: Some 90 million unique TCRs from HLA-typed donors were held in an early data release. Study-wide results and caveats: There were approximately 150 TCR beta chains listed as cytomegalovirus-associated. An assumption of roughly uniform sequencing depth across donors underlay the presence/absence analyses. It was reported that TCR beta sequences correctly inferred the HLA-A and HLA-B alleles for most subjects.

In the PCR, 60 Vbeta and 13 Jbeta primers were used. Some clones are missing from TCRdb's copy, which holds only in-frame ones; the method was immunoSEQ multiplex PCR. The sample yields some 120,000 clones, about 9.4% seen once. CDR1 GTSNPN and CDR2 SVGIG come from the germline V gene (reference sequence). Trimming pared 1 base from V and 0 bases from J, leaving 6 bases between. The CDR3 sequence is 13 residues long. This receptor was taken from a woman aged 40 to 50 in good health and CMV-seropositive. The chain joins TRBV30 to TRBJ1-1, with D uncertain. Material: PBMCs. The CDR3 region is CAWSGRMNTEAFF. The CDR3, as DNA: TGTGCCTGGAGTGGGCGGATGAACACTGAAGCTTTCTTT.